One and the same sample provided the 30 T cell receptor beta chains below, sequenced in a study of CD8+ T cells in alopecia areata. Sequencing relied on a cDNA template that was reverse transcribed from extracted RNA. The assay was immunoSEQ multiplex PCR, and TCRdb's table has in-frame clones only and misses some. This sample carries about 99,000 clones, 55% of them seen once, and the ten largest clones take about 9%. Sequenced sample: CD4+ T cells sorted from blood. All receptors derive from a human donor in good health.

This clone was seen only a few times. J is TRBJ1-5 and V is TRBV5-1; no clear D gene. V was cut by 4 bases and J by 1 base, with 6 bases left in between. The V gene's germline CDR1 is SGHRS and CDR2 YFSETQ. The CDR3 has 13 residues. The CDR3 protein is CASSVSSNQPQHF. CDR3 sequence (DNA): TGCGCCAGCAGCGTTTCCAGCAATCAGCCCCAGCATTTT.

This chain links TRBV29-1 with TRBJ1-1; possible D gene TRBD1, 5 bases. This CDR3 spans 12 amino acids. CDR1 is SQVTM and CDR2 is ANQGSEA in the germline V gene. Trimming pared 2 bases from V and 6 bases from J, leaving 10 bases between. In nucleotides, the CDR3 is TGCAGCGTTGAACAGGGTAGGGCTGAAGCTTTCTTT. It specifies CSVEQGRAEAFF.

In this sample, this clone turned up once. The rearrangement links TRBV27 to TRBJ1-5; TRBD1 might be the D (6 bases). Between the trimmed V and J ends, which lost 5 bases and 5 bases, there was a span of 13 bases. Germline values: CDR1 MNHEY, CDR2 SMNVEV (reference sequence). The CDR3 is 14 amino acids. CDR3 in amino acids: CASSLTGNHQPQHF. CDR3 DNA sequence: TGTGCCAGCAGTCTGACAGGCAACCATCAGCCCCAGCATTTT.

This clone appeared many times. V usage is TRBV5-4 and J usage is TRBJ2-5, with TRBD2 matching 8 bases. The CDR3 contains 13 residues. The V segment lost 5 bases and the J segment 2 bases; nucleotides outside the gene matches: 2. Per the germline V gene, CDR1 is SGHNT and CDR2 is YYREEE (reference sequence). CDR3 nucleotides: TGTGCCAGCAGAACGGGGGGGCAAGAGACCCAGTACTTC. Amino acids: CASRTGGQETQYF.

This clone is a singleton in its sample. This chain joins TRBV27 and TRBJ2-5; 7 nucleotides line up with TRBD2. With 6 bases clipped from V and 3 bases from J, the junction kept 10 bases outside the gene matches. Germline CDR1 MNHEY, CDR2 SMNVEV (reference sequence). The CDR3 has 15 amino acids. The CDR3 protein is CASSRREGREETQYF. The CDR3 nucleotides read TGTGCCAGCAGCAGGAGGGAGGGGAGGGAAGAGACCCAGTACTTC.

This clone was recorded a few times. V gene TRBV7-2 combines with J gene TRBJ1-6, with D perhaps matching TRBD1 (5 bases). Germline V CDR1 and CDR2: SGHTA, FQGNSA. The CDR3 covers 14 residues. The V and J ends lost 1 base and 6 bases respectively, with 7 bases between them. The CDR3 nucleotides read TGTGCCAGCAGCTTAGGACAGTTTAATTCACCCCTCCACTTT. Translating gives CASSLGQFNSPLHF.

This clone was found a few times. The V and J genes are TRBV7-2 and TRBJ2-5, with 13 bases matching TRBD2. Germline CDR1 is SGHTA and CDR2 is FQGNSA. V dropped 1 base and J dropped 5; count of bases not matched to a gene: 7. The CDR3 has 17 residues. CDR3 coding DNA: TGTGCCAGCAGCTTAGATACTAGCGGGGGGGCTTGGGAGACCCAGTACTTC. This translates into CASSLDTSGGAWETQYF.

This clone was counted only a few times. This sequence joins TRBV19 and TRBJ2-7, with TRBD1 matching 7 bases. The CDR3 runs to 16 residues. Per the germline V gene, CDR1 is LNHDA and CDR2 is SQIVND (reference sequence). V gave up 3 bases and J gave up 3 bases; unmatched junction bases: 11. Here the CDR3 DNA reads TGTGCCAGTAGTATTGAGGGGGCGGATGCCTTCTACGAGCAGTACTTC. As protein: CASSIEGADAFYEQYF.

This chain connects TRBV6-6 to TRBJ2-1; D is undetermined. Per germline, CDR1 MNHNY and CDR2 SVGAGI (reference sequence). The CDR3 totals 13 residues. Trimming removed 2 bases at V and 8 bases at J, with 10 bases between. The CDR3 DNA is TGTGCCAGCAGTTACCAACAGTGGTATGAGCAGTTCTTC. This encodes CASSYQQWYEQFF.

The CDR3 DNA reads as TGTGCCAGCAGCCAAGGGAGGGGGCTCGACCAAGAGACCCAGTACTTC. Residues: CASSQGRGLDQETQYF. The chain joins TRBV4-2 to TRBJ2-5, with TRBD1 as a possible D gene (7 bases). This CDR3 contains 16 residues. Deletions cut 1 base from V and 0 bases from J, with 12 bases between. CDR1 is LGHNA and CDR2 is YNFKEQ in the germline V gene.

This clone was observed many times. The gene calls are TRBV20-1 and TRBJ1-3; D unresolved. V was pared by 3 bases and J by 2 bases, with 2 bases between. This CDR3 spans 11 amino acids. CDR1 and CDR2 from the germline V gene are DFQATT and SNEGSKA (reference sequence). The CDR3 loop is CSASAGNTIYF. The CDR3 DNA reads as TGCAGTGCTAGTGCTGGAAACACCATATATTTT.

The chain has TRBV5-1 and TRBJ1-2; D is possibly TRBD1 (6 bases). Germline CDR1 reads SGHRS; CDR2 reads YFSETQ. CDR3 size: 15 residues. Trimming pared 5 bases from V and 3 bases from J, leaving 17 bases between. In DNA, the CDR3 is TGCGCCAGCAGGGCCCTCGCGGGGGCAGACTATGGCTACACCTTC. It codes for CASRALAGADYGYTF.

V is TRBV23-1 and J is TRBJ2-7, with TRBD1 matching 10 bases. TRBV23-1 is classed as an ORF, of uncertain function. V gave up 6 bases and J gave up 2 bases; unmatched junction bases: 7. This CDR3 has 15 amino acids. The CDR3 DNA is TGCGCCAGCAGCCCCGGGACAGGGGTCCCCTACGAGCAGTACTTC. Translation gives CASSPGTGVPYEQYF.

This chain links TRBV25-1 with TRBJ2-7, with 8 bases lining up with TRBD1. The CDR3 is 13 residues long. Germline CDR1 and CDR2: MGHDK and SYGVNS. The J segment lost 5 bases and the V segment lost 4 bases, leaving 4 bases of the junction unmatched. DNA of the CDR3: TGTGCCAGCAGTGGGCAGGGGGCGAACGAGCAGTACTTC. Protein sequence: CASSGQGANEQYF.

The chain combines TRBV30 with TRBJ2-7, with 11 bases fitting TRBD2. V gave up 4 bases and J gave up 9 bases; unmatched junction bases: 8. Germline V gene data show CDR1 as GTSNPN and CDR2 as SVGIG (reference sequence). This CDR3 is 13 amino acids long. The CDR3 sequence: CAWTKGLAGPQYF. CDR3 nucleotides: TGTGCCTGGACCAAAGGACTAGCGGGTCCGCAGTACTTC.

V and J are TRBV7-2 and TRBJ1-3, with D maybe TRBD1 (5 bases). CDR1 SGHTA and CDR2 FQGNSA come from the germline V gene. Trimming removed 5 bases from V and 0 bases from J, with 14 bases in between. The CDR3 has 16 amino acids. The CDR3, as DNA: TGTGCCAGCAGCCGTGGAGGGGCAAACTCTGGAAACACCATATATTTT. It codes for CASSRGGANSGNTIYF.

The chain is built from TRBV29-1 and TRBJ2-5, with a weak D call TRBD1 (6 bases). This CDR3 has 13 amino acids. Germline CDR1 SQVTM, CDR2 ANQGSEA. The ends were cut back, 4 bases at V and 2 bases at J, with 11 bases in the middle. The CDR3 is CSVGRTVQETQYF. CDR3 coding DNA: TGCAGCGTTGGTAGGACAGTACAAGAGACCCAGTACTTC.

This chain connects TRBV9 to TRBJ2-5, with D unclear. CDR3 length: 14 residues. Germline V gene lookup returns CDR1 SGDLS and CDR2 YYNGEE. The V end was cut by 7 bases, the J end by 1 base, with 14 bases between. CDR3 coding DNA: TGTGCCAGCTCACAGAGTGCCATCCAAGAGACCCAGTACTTC. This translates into CASSQSAIQETQYF.

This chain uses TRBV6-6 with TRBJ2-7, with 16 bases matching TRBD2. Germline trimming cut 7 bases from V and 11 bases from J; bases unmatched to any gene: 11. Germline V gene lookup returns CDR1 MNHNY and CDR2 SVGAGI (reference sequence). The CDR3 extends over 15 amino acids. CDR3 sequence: CASTLSGTSGGGKYF. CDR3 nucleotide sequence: TGTGCCAGCACCCTCTCTGGGACTAGCGGGGGGGGAAAGTACTTC.

The CDR3 spells CASSPNPGTSLYEQYF. CDR3 nucleotides: TGCGCCAGCAGCCCCAACCCCGGGACGAGCCTCTACGAGCAGTACTTC. The V and J genes are TRBV5-1 and TRBJ2-7; either TRBD1 or TRBD2 may fit D (5 bases each). V gave up 4 bases and J gave up 3 bases, with 20 bases separating them. CDR3 length: 16 amino acids. Germline loops: CDR1 SGHRS, CDR2 YFSETQ. Looking up the rest from reference TRBV5-1 and TRBJ2-7 gives the full variable domain: KAGVTQTPRYLIKTRGQQVTLSCSPISGHRSVSWYQQTPGQGLQFLFEYFSETQRNKGNFPGRFSGRQFSNSRSEMNVSTLELGDSALYLCASSPNPGTSLYEQYFGPGTRLTVT.

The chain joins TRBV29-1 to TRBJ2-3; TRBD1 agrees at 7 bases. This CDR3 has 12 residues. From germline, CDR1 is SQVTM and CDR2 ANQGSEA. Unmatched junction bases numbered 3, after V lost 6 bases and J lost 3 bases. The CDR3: CSVPTGTDTQYF. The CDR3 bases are TGCAGCGTCCCGACAGGGACAGATACGCAGTATTTT.

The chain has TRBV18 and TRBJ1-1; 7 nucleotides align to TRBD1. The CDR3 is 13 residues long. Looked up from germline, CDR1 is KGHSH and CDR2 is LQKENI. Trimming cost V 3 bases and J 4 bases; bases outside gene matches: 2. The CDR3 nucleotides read TGTGCCAGCTCACCCGACAGGGCCACTGAAGCTTTCTTT. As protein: CASSPDRATEAFF.

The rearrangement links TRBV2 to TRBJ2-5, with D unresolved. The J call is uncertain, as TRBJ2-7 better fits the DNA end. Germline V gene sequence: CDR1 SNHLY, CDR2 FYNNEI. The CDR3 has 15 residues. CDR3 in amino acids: CASSEEGASSYEQYF. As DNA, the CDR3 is TGTGCCAGCAGTGAAGAGGGTGCTAGCTCCTACGAGCAGTACTTC.

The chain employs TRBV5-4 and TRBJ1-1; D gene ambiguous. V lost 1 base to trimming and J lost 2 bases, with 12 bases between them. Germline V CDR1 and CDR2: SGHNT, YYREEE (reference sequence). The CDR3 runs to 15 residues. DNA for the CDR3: TGTGCCAGCAGCTTGCCGCGGACCGCCAACACTGAAGCTTTCTTT. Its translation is CASSLPRTANTEAFF.

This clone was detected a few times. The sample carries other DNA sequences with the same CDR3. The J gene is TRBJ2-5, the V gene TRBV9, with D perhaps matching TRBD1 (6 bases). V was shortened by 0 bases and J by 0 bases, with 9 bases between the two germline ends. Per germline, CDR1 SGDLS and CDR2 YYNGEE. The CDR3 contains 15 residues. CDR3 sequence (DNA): TGTGCCAGCAGCGTAGGGGGGCTAGACCAAGAGACCCAGTACTTC. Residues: CASSVGGLDQETQYF.

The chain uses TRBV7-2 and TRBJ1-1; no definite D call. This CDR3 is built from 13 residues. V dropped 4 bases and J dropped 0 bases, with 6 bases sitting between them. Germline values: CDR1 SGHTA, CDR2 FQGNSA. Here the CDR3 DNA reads TGTGCCAGCAGCTCCCAGATGAACACTGAAGCTTTCTTT. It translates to CASSSQMNTEAFF.

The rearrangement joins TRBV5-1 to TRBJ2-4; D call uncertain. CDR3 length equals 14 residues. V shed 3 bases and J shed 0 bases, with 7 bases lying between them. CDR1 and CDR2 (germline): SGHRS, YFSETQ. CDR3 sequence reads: CASSSLGAKNIQYF. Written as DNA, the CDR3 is TGCGCCAGCAGCTCACTTGGAGCCAAAAACATTCAGTACTTC. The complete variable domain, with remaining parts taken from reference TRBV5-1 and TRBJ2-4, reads KAGVTQTPRYLIKTRGQQVTLSCSPISGHRSVSWYQQTPGQGLQFLFEYFSETQRNKGNFPGRFSGRQFSNSRSEMNVSTLELGDSALYLCASSSLGAKNIQYFGAGTRLSVL.

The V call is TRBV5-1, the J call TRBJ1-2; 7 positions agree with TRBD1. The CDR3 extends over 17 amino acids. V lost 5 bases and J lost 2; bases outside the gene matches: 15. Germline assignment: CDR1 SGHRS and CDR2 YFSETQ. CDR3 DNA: TGCGCCAGCAGAATTGTGAGACAGGGTGCTCAAAACTATGGCTACACCTTC. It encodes CASRIVRQGAQNYGYTF.

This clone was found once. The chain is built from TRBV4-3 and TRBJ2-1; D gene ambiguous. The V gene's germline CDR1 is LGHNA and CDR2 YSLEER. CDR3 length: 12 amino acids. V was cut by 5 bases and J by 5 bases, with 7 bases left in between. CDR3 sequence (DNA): TGCGCCAGCAGCGCAAGGAACAATGAGCAGTTCTTC. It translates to CASSARNNEQFF.

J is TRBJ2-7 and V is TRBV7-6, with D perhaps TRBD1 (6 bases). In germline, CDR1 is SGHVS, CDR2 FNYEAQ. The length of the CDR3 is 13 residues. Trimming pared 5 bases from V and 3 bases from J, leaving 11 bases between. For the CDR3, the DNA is TGTGCCAGCAGCGCGCAACAGGGCTACGAGCAGTACTTC. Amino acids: CASSAQQGYEQYF.